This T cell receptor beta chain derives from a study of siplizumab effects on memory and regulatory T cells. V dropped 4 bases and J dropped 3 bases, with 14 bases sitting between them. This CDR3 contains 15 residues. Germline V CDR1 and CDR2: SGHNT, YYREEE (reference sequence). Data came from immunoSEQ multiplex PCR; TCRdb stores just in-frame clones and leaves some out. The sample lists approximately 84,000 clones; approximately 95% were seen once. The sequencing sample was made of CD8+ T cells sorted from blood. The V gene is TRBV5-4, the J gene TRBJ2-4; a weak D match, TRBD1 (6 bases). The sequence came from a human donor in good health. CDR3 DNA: TGTGCCAGCAGCACTCGAACAGGGTACAAAAACATTCAGTACTTC. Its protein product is CASSTRTGYKNIQYF.